Following are 21 T cell receptor beta chains from one sample sequenced in a study of T-cell memory formation after mild COVID-19. TCRdb reprocessed the 5' RACE reads with MiXCR, giving one entry per CDR3 protein. The sample has hundreds of thousands of distinct CDR3 sequences, 19% seen once. The sample taken for sequencing was PBMCs or a T cell subset sorted from them (not recorded which). These receptors were obtained from a man between 18 and 35 years old who had mild COVID-19 (a few samples of this study predate the infection). Cell type and time point are not known.

This clonotype was counted between two and nine times. This chain connects TRBV7-3 to TRBJ2-7, with 7 bases matching TRBD1. Germline CDR1 is SGHTA and CDR2 is FQGTGA. Germline trimming cut 0 bases from V and 3 bases from J; bases unmatched to any gene: 5. The CDR3 is 15 residues long. For the CDR3, the DNA is TGTGCCAGCAGCTTAACTGGGGGACAGAGCTACGAGCAGTACTTC. Translated, it gives CASSLTGGQSYEQYF.

The rearrangement joins TRBV5-1 to TRBJ2-3, with 9 bases matching TRBD1. Germline loops: CDR1 SGHRS, CDR2 YFSETQ. This CDR3 has 14 amino acids. V gave up 7 bases and J gave up 1 base; unmatched junction bases: 4. DNA for the CDR3: TGCGCCAGCTCCGGGGACAGGGGCACAGATACGCAGTATTTT. It encodes CASSGDRGTDTQYF.

The sample holds a few counts of this clonotype. The chain carries TRBV5-4 and TRBJ2-3; 9 nucleotides align to TRBD2. V gave up 4 bases and J gave up 2 bases; unmatched junction bases: 8. Germline assignment: CDR1 SGHNT and CDR2 YYREEE (reference sequence). The CDR3 totals 16 residues. CDR3 sequence (DNA): TGTGCCAGCAGCCAGGTGGCGGGGGGGATCACAGATACGCAGTATTTT. Its translation is CASSQVAGGITDTQYF.

The chain's CDR3 is CASRVLAGPTDTQYF. The CDR3 DNA is TGTGCCAGCAGGGTACTAGCGGGACCCACAGATACGCAGTATTTT. This chain connects TRBV6-5 to TRBJ2-3; 10 positions agree with TRBD2. Per germline, CDR1 MNHEY and CDR2 SVGAGI. The CDR3 sequence is 15 residues long. After removal of 6 bases from V and 2 bases from J, the junction contained 5 bases not matched to a gene.

CDR3 DNA: TGTGCCAGCAGCTTAGGGCGTCTAGCGGAACCCCCGCAGTACGTC. Its protein is CASSLGRLAEPPQYV. This chain connects TRBV7-2 to TRBJ2-7, with 7 nucleotides matching TRBD2. Germline trimming cut 1 base from V and 9 bases from J; bases unmatched to any gene: 12. The V gene's germline CDR1 is SGHTA and CDR2 FQGNSA. The CDR3 covers 15 residues.

CDR3 in DNA: TGTGCCAGCGGCCCCACGGGCACTCACGAGCAGTACTTC. This sequence encodes CASGPTGTHEQYF. The V call is TRBV6-2 or TRBV6-3, the J call TRBJ2-7, with D unclear. CDR1 and CDR2 (germline): MNHEY, SVGEGT. V was clipped by 8 bases and J by 5 bases, with 16 bases between them. This CDR3 has 13 residues.

CDR3 sequence reads: CSARRAVKETQYF. CDR3 sequence (DNA): TGCAGTGCCCGGCGGGCGGTTAAAGAGACCCAGTACTTC. The chain employs TRBV20-1 and TRBJ2-5, with TRBD2 as a possible D gene (5 bases). The CDR3 length is 13 residues. V was cut by 6 bases and J by 3 bases, with 14 bases left in between. The germline CDR1 and CDR2 sequences are DFQATT and SNEGSKA (reference sequence).

The chain carries TRBV5-6 and TRBJ1-2; D is possibly TRBD1 (5 bases). The germline V gene has CDR1 SGHDT and CDR2 YYEEEE. CDR3 size: 16 residues. V gave up 0 bases and J gave up 0 bases, with 12 bases separating them. CDR3 region: CASSLGQGYSNYGYTF. The CDR3 DNA reads as TGTGCCAGCAGCTTGGGGCAGGGATATTCTAACTATGGCTACACCTTC.

The rearrangement uses TRBV5-1 and TRBJ2-5; D may be TRBD1 (6 bases). Trimming removed 3 bases from V and 4 bases from J, with 13 bases in between. The germline CDR1 and CDR2 sequences are SGHRS and YFSETQ. The CDR3 loop spans 14 amino acids. The CDR3 spells CASSSIGGGETQYF. The CDR3 DNA reads as TGCGCCAGCAGCTCCATAGGGGGTGGAGAGACCCAGTACTTC.

This clonotype was found a few times. This sequence joins TRBV27 and TRBJ2-3; D is possibly TRBD1 (6 bases). The V gene's germline CDR1 is MNHEY and CDR2 SMNVEV (reference sequence). The CDR3 has 16 residues. Trimming shortened V by 6 bases and J by 0 bases, and 16 bases separated the two germline ends. Here the CDR3 DNA reads TGTGCCAGCAGGCCCCGGCGAAGGGGGAGCACAGATACGCAGTATTTT. It encodes CASRPRRRGSTDTQYF.

This clonotype was observed a few times. The gene calls are TRBV11-2 and TRBJ1-6; D call uncertain. V gave up 5 bases and J gave up 8 bases, with 16 bases separating them. The V gene's germline CDR1 is SGHAT and CDR2 FQNNGV. The CDR3 covers 15 residues. The CDR3 reads CASSPLRGRDSPLHF. As DNA, the CDR3 is TGTGCCAGCAGCCCCCTCCGGGGAAGGGATTCACCCCTCCACTTT. The full variable domain, its missing parts supplied by reference TRBV11-2 and TRBJ1-6, is EAGVAQSPRYKIIEKRQSVAFWCNPISGHATLYWYQQILGQGPKLLIQFQNNGVVDDSQLPKDRFSAERLKGVDSTLKIQPAKLEDSAVYLCASSPLRGRDSPLHFGNGTRLTVT.

This clonotype was found a few times. This chain links TRBV4-3 with TRBJ2-1; 9 nucleotides agree with TRBD2. V shed 8 bases and J 8 bases; nucleotides not matched to a gene: 10. The CDR3 is 14 amino acids. Looked up from germline, CDR1 is LGHNA and CDR2 is YSLEER. The CDR3 loop is CASARRGGLYEQFF. Here the CDR3 DNA reads TGCGCCAGCGCCAGGCGGGGGGGCCTTTATGAGCAGTTCTTC.

The chain links TRBV27 to TRBJ2-2; TRBD1 matches 8 bases. Germline CDR1 and CDR2: MNHEY and SMNVEV (reference sequence). The CDR3 has 16 amino acids. V trimming: 5 bases; J trimming: 4 bases; junction bases outside the gene matches: 9. In DNA, the CDR3 is TGTGCCAGCAGTATCACACAGGGGGTGGGCACCGGGGAGCTGTTTTTT. Translating it yields CASSITQGVGTGELFF.

This clonotype was counted only a few times. The rearrangement links TRBV6-5 to TRBJ1-2, with D hard to call. The CDR3 is 12 amino acids. Germline V CDR1 and CDR2: MNHEY, SVGAGI. Trimming took 4 bases from V and 8 from J, leaving 11 bases between them. CDR3 sequence: CASSSDLGGYTF. CDR3 nucleotides: TGTGCCAGCAGTTCGGACCTAGGGGGCTACACCTTC.

This clonotype was seen only a few times. V and J are TRBV7-9 and TRBJ1-5; 10 bases are a match to TRBD1. The germline V gene has CDR1 SEHNR and CDR2 FQNEAQ (reference sequence). The ends lost 8 bases at V and 5 bases at J; junction bases unmatched: 6. This CDR3 is built from 14 residues. The CDR3 loop reads CASPGQGRHQPQHF. The CDR3 bases are TGTGCCAGCCCGGGACAGGGGAGGCATCAGCCCCAGCATTTT. Supplemented by reference TRBV7-9 and TRBJ1-5, the full variable domain reads DTGVSQNPRHKITKRGQNVTFRCDPISEHNRLYWYRQTLGQGPEFLTYFQNEAQLEKSRLLSDRFSAERPKGSFSTLEIQRTEQGDSAMYLCASPGQGRHQPQHFGDGTRLSIL.

The rearrangement uses TRBV29-1 and TRBJ2-7, with 11 bases lining up with TRBD1. CDR3 length: 14 residues. V lost 4 bases and J lost 2; bases outside the gene matches: 4. Germline CDR1 is SQVTM and CDR2 is ANQGSEA. The CDR3 DNA follows: TGCAGCGTTGTGTCGGGACAGGGGGCCTACGAGCAGTACTTC. This translates into CSVVSGQGAYEQYF.

The chain recombines TRBV24-1 with TRBJ2-1; 11 bases agree with TRBD2. CDR1 and CDR2 (germline): KGHDR, SFDVKD. V lost 0 bases and J lost 4; bases outside the gene matches: 16. This CDR3 spans 21 amino acids. The CDR3 sequence: CATSDLTPRSSGGGGYNEQFF. The CDR3 DNA follows: TGTGCCACCAGTGATTTGACCCCCCGTAGTAGCGGGGGGGGAGGGTACAATGAGCAGTTCTTC.

This clonotype showed up many times. The CDR3: CASSSQTGIYGYTF. The DNA of the CDR3 is TGTGCCAGCAGTTCTCAAACAGGGATCTATGGCTACACCTTC. J is TRBJ1-2 and V is TRBV12-3 or TRBV12-4; possible D gene TRBD1, 6 bases. The CDR3 extends over 14 amino acids. Trimming cost V 4 bases and J 4 bases, with 13 bases left between them.

This clonotype was detected many times. The rearrangement joins TRBV12-3 or TRBV12-4 to TRBJ1-2, with D uncertain. The ends were cut back, 2 bases at V and 1 base at J, with 5 bases in the middle. The CDR3 sequence is 13 residues long. As DNA, the CDR3 is TGTGCCAGCAGTTTAACAGTTAACTATGGCTACACCTTC. This translates into CASSLTVNYGYTF.

This clonotype was counted only a few times. V usage is TRBV7-9 and J usage is TRBJ2-3; D is perhaps TRBD1 or TRBD2 (7 bases each). V lost 5 bases and J lost 4, with 16 bases in between. Germline CDR1 SEHNR, CDR2 FQNEAQ (reference sequence). The CDR3 totals 15 residues. The DNA for the CDR3 is TGTGCCAGCAGCCCACAGGGGAGGGATGCAGATACGCAGTATTTT. Amino acids: CASSPQGRDADTQYF.

J is TRBJ2-7 and V is TRBV4-3; D might be TRBD1 (6 bases). V was shortened by 3 bases and J by 5 bases, with 14 bases between the two germline ends. Per the germline V gene, CDR1 is LGHNA and CDR2 is YSLEER. This CDR3 region has 14 residues. The CDR3 region is CASSQEQGSDEQYF. The CDR3, as DNA: TGCGCCAGCAGCCAGGAACAGGGTTCCGACGAGCAGTACTTC.